This is a list of T cell receptor beta chains from one sample in a study of prognosis after radiotherapy for stage I lung cancer. TCRdb re-derived calls from the multiplex PCR reads in MiXCR, one entry per CDR3 protein. The sample records more than 11,000 distinct CDR3 sequences, around a third being singletons. The specimen was PBMCs, collected before or after stereotactic body radiation therapy (not recorded which). Source of these receptors: a donor at least 50 years old with non-small cell lung cancer. Both conserved end residues are part of each CDR3. D genes are given only for firm matches. Size tells how often a clone was seen (once, few, many) or the class of an expanded clone, and some rows leave it out.

len	abundance	j_gene	d_gene	v_gene	CDR3nt	CDR3aa
15	many	TRBJ1-3	TRBD1	TRBV28	TGTGCCAGCAGTCCCCAGGACAGGGCGGGAAACACCATATATTTT	CASSPQDRAGNTIYF
13	many	TRBJ2-2	.	TRBV9	TGTGCCAGCACTAATGGGGTGGTCGGGGAGCTGTTTTTT	CASTNGVVGELFF
12	many	TRBJ2-7	.	TRBV20-1	TGCAGTGCTAGTATAGCCTCTTACGAGCAGTACTTC	CSASIASYEQYF
19	.	TRBJ2-2	TRBD1	TRBV4-2	TGTGCTAGCAGCCAAGATCCAGGCCAAGTAAACAGGGGCACCTGGGAGCTGTTTTTT	CASSQDPGQVNRGTWELFF
16	few	TRBJ1-6	.	TRBV12-3/TRBV12-4	TGTGCCAGCAGCCTTTATAATACAGGGAGGGCTTCACCCCTCCACTTT	CASSLYNTGRASPLHF
17	.	TRBJ2-3	.	TRBV4-2	TGTGCCAGCAGCCTCAGGGGACCCCCTCCGGCAGTAGATACGCAGTATTTT	CASSLRGPPPAVDTQYF
11	medium-sized	TRBJ2-7	.	TRBV2	TGTGCCAGCAGAAATCTCTACGAGCAGTACTTC	CASRNLYEQYF
15	many	TRBJ1-5	TRBD1	TRBV18	TGTGCCAGCTCAACGGGACAGGGGGCGGACCAGCCCCAGCATTTT	CASSTGQGADQPQHF
15	many	TRBJ2-5	.	TRBV14	TGTGCCAGCAGCCTCGTTGACAGGTTCCTGGGGACCCAGTACTTC	CASSLVDRFLGTQYF
16	many	TRBJ2-3	TRBD2	TRBV28	TGTGCCAGCAGTTCAAGACTAGCGGGAGCAACAGATACGCAGTATTTT	CASSSRLAGATDTQYF
14	many	TRBJ2-5	.	TRBV9	TGTGCCAGCAGCGTAGAGGGTAACGGGGAGACCCAGTACTTC	CASSVEGNGETQYF
15	many	TRBJ1-4	TRBD1	TRBV10-3	TGTGCCATCAGGGAGCGACAGGGCACTAATGAAAAACTGTTTTTT	CAIRERQGTNEKLFF
15	many	TRBJ2-3	.	TRBV7-6	TGTGCCAGCAGCTTCCGCCCAGAAGGCACAGATACGCAGTATTTT	CASSFRPEGTDTQYF
15	.	TRBJ2-7	TRBD2	TRBV6-9	TGTGCCAACAGTTACGGGCTAGCGGGGAGATACGATCAGTACTTC	CANSYGLAGRYDQYF
20	.	TRBJ2-1	TRBD2	TRBV20-1	TGCAGTGCTAGTTCGGGCCCAGACGGGGCTAGCGGGGTGGATTACAATGAGCAGTTCTTC	CSASSGPDGASGVDYNEQFF
15	.	TRBJ2-1	TRBD1	TRBV20-1	TGCAGTGCTAGAGGAGGGCGACAGGGATCCCATGAGCAGTTCTTC	CSARGGRQGSHEQFF
15	.	TRBJ1-1	.	TRBV15	TGTGCCACCAGCAGAGGTACAGGGTGGGTCACTGAAGCTTTCTTT	CATSRGTGWVTEAFF
13	medium-sized	TRBJ1-1	.	TRBV30	TGTGCCTGGAGTAGACCGCCGAACACTGAAGCTTTCTTT	CAWSRPPNTEAFF
17	.	TRBJ2-1	TRBD2	TRBV5-5	TGTGCCAGCAGCTCGGGACTAGCGGTAGGGATTGGCCATGAGCAGTTCTTC	CASSSGLAVGIGHEQFF
15	.	TRBJ2-7	TRBD1	TRBV19	TGTGCCAATAGGGGGCGTGCAGGCCAAAAGGACGAGCAGTACTTC	CANRGRAGQKDEQYF
12	many	TRBJ2-3	.	TRBV19	TGTGCCAGTGGGGAGAGGCGGGATACGCAGTATTTT	CASGERRDTQYF
13	many	TRBJ2-5	.	TRBV7-7	TGTGCTAGCAGCTTCGAGAACCAAGAGACCCAGTACTTC	CASSFENQETQYF
12	many	TRBJ1-1	.	TRBV7-9	.	CASSFSTSRAFF
16	medium-sized	TRBJ2-7	.	TRBV6-2/TRBV6-3	TGTGCCAGCAGTGCCCGAGGAGGAAGGGCCTCCTACGAGCAGTACTTC	CASSARGGRASYEQYF
16	medium-sized	TRBJ1-1	.	TRBV3-1	TGTGCCAGCAGCCCAGTGGGTCGCGTGGGGAACACTGAAGCTTTCTTT	CASSPVGRVGNTEAFF
17	.	TRBJ2-6	.	TRBV5-4	TGTGCCAGCAGCCCTGGACGGGGGAGCTCTGGGGCCAACGTCCTGACTTTC	CASSPGRGSSGANVLTF
14	many	TRBJ2-7	.	TRBV20-1	TGCAGTGCTGGCGGGATTGGGGGCTCCTACGAGCAGTACTTC	CSAGGIGGSYEQYF
15	many	TRBJ1-1	.	TRBV29-1	TGCAGCGCCTCCTTGTCTGAGATGAGAAGTACTGAAGCTTTCTTT	CSASLSEMRSTEAFF
14	.	TRBJ2-3	.	TRBV7-3	TGTGCCAGCAGCCAGTGGGGGGACACAGATACGCAGTATTTT	CASSQWGDTDTQYF
13	.	TRBJ1-2	.	TRBV19	TGTGCCAGTAGTATACAGGAAAACTATGGCTACACCTTC	CASSIQENYGYTF
16	.	TRBJ2-3	.	TRBV20-1	TGCAGTTCCAGGGGGGGTGGGGGATTGGGCACAGATACGCAGTATTTT	CSSRGGGGLGTDTQYF
15	many	TRBJ2-5	TRBD2	TRBV7-9	TGTGCCAGCAGCTTGGGACTAGCGGGAGAAGAGACCCAGTACTTC	CASSLGLAGEETQYF
15	medium-sized	TRBJ2-3	TRBD2	TRBV20-1	TGCAGTGCTCCTCTAGCGGGAGGGCCCTCAGATACGCAGTATTTT	CSAPLAGGPSDTQYF
15	medium-sized	TRBJ2-1	TRBD1	TRBV28	TGTGCCAGCAGTTTAAGAGGACAGGGGAGCAATGAGCAGTTCTTC	CASSLRGQGSNEQFF
14	many	TRBJ1-3	.	TRBV5-1	TGCGCCAGCAGCTCACAGGGAACTGGAAACACCATATATTTT	CASSSQGTGNTIYF
15	many	TRBJ1-2	.	TRBV24-1	TGTGCCACCAGTGATCCCCAGGTTTCTAACTATGGCTACACCTTC	CATSDPQVSNYGYTF
15	medium-sized	TRBJ2-3	.	TRBV20-1	TGCAGTACGACCCAAGGGGCTAGCGGCACAGATACGCAGTATTTT	CSTTQGASGTDTQYF
14	many	TRBJ2-1	.	TRBV24-1	TGTGCCACCAGGGACACCGGCTCCTACAATGAGCAGTTCTTC	CATRDTGSYNEQFF
12	many	TRBJ2-7	.	TRBV28	TGTGCCAGCAGTCGACAGTCCTACGAGCAGTACTTC	CASSRQSYEQYF
13	medium-sized	TRBJ1-1	TRBD1	TRBV20-1	TGCAGTGCTATCGCAGGGGGCAACACTGAAGCTTTCTTT	CSAIAGGNTEAFF
14	.	TRBJ1-5	.	TRBV12-5	TGTGCTAGTGGCCCCTGGGGGAGCAATCAGCCCCAGCATTTT	CASGPWGSNQPQHF